This T cell receptor (beta chain) was obtained from a study of T cells in Graves' hyperthyroidism and ophthalmopathy. Trimming stripped 6 bases from V and 0 bases from J, with 15 bases between. The CDR3 is 16 amino acids. Germline V gene lookup returns CDR1 MDHEN and CDR2 SYDVKM. Using RNA transcripts as the source, TCR beta CDR3 regions were amplified. When the TCR CDR3 underwent first-round RT-PCR, the HTBI primer set was used. One entry per CDR3 protein, called by TCRdb with MiXCR from the multiplex PCR reads. The sample has hundreds of thousands of distinct CDR3 sequences, around 13% seen once. There are many counts of this clonotype.

The clonotype was recovered from a woman aged 18-29 years with Graves' hyperthyroidism. V and J are TRBV28 and TRBJ2-1; D is uncertain. Sequenced: blood. The CDR3 bases are TGTGCCAGCAGGACCTTTACAGCGAGCTCCTACAATGAGCAGTTCTTC. Translation: CASRTFTASSYNEQFF.